Presented here are 16 T cell receptor beta chains from one specimen sequenced in a study of sequential checkpoint blockade in melanoma. Treatment specified: randomized to nivolumab then ipilimumab (arm A) or the reverse (arm B). This table comes from immunoSEQ multiplex PCR, and its TCRdb copy is limited to in-frame clones, with some not included. This sample carries around 15,000 clones, approximately 80% of them seen once, and the ten largest clones take around 30%. Sequenced here: CD8+ T cells sorted from blood (inferred from file names), sampled from a patient given nivolumab and ipilimumab in sequence. Receptors were obtained from a human donor with melanoma.

The chain uses TRBV11-2 and TRBJ1-1; the match to TRBD1 covers 8 bases. The germline V gene has CDR1 SGHAT and CDR2 FQNNGV. This CDR3 is 15 amino acids long. Trimming at V came to 5 bases and at J to 1 base, leaving 6 bases not matched to a gene. The CDR3 sequence is CASSTPGTGNTEAFF. The CDR3 bases are TGTGCCAGCAGCACACCCGGGACAGGGAACACTGAAGCTTTCTTT.

V is TRBV4-3 and J is TRBJ2-7, with a tentative D call TRBD1 (6 bases). CDR1 LGHNA and CDR2 YSLEER come from the germline V gene. V was trimmed by 4 bases and J by 0 bases, leaving 10 bases between them. The CDR3 loop spans 14 amino acids. The CDR3 DNA reads as TGCGCCAGCAGCCCAGACAGGATCTCCTACGAGCAGTACTTC. It is translated as CASSPDRISYEQYF.

The chain employs TRBV11-2 and TRBJ2-7, with D possibly matching TRBD1 (5 bases). Trimming left V 1 base short and J 5 bases short, with 9 bases between. In germline, CDR1 is SGHAT, CDR2 FQNNGV. This CDR3 region has 13 residues. For the CDR3, the DNA is TGTGCCAGCAGCTTAGCGGCAGGGAACGAGCAGTACTTC. Amino acid sequence: CASSLAAGNEQYF.

This sequence joins TRBV4-2 and TRBJ1-2, with 10 bases identical to TRBD1. The trim removed 5 bases at V and 7 bases at J, leaving 7 bases unmatched. Germline V gene lookup returns CDR1 LGHNA and CDR2 YNFKEQ. The CDR3 covers 14 residues. The CDR3 loop reads CASSLGTGVFGYTF. Written as DNA, the CDR3 is TGTGCCAGCAGCTTGGGGACAGGGGTTTTTGGCTACACCTTC.

The V and J genes are TRBV6-5 and TRBJ2-7; D might be TRBD2 (5 bases). CDR3 size: 14 residues. Germline V gene lookup returns CDR1 MNHEY and CDR2 SVGAGI. Trimming shortened V by 7 bases and J by 3 bases, and 16 bases separated the two germline ends. The CDR3 reads CASTYRDSSYEQYF. The CDR3 coding sequence is TGTGCCAGCACCTACCGGGATTCAAGCTACGAGCAGTACTTC.

V usage is TRBV6-4 and J usage is TRBJ2-1, with D perhaps matching TRBD2 (6 bases). The V gene's germline CDR1 is MRHNA and CDR2 SNTAGT. The CDR3 contains 14 residues. Trimming removed 6 bases at V and 8 bases at J, with 17 bases between. The CDR3 DNA follows: TGTGCCAGCAGCGCGGACGGCGGGATCGATGAGCAGTTCTTC. Amino acid sequence: CASSADGGIDEQFF.

The chain has TRBV29-1 and TRBJ1-1; 11 positions match TRBD1. Germline CDR1 SQVTM, CDR2 ANQGSEA. Germline trimming cut 7 bases from V and 5 bases from J; bases unmatched to any gene: 6. The CDR3 covers 13 residues. This CDR3 reads CSALGQGATEAFF. CDR3 DNA sequence: TGCAGCGCCCTAGGACAGGGGGCGACTGAAGCTTTCTTT.

The rearrangement links TRBV30 to TRBJ2-7; no clear D gene. CDR3 length: 11 amino acids. The V end was cut by 1 base, the J end by 4 bases, with 5 bases between. Germline V gene sequence: CDR1 GTSNPN, CDR2 SVGIG (reference sequence). CDR3 coding DNA: TGTGCCTGGAGTGGTCTATACGAGCAGTACTTC. Amino acid sequence: CAWSGLYEQYF. Variable domain in full (rest from reference TRBV30 and TRBJ2-7): SQTIHQWPATLVQPVGSPLSLECTVEGTSNPNLYWYRQAAGRGLQLLFYSVGIGQISSEVPQNLSASRPQDRQFILSSKKLLLSDSGFYLCAWSGLYEQYFGPGTRLTVT.

This clone was found a few times. V and J are TRBV6-6 and TRBJ2-7; a possible D gene is TRBD1 (6 bases). The CDR3 runs 15 residues. V was trimmed by 2 bases and J by 2 bases, leaving 13 bases between them. From germline, CDR1 is MNHNY and CDR2 SVGAGI (reference sequence). The CDR3 nucleotides read TGTGCCAGCAGTTACGGCGAGGGGGAACCCTACGAGCAGTACTTC. Translated, it gives CASSYGEGEPYEQYF.

The V and J genes are TRBV15 and TRBJ2-6; possibly TRBD1 for D (6 bases). V dropped 4 bases and J dropped 1 base, with 11 bases sitting between them. Germline loops: CDR1 LNHNV, CDR2 YYDKDF (reference sequence). CDR3 length: 16 residues. DNA for the CDR3: TGTGCCACCAGCACCGTAACAGGGTCTGGGGCCAACGTCCTGACTTTC. This gives the protein CATSTVTGSGANVLTF. Full variable domain (remainder filled in from reference TRBV15 and TRBJ2-6): DAMVIQNPRYQVTQFGKPVTLSCSQTLNHNVMYWYQQKSSQAPKLLFHYYDKDFNNEADTPDNFQSRRPNTSFCFLDIRSPGLGDTAMYLCATSTVTGSGANVLTFGAGSRLTVL.

The V gene is TRBV7-9, the J gene TRBJ2-6; no definite D call. Trimming left V 2 bases short and J 1 base short, with 9 bases between. This CDR3 comprises 16 residues. Germline CDR1 reads SEHNR; CDR2 reads FQNEAQ (reference sequence). CDR3 amino acids: CASSLPVVSGANVLTF. In nucleotides, the CDR3 is TGTGCCAGCAGCTTACCAGTTGTGTCTGGGGCCAACGTCCTGACTTTC.

The genes are TRBV5-4 and TRBJ2-3; D is unclear. The germline V gene encodes CDR1 SGHNT and CDR2 YYREEE (reference sequence). There are 13 residues in the CDR3. The V gene lost 4 bases and the J gene lost 6 bases, with 12 bases spanning the gap. In DNA, the CDR3 is TGTGCCAGCAGCCTAGATCCATCGGATACGCAGTATTTT. This translates into CASSLDPSDTQYF.

CDR3: CASSFRGQGGNEQFF. The CDR3 coding sequence is TGTGCCAGCAGCTTTAGGGGACAGGGGGGGAATGAGCAGTTCTTC. The chain employs TRBV11-2 and TRBJ2-1; TRBD1 aligns across 11 bases. V was clipped by 3 bases and J by 7 bases; unmatched bases: 5. The CDR3 runs to 15 residues. Per germline, CDR1 SGHAT and CDR2 FQNNGV.

This clone appeared a single time. The chain links TRBV27 to TRBJ2-3; 9 bases line up with TRBD1. Germline V gene lookup returns CDR1 MNHEY and CDR2 SMNVEV (reference sequence). CDR3 length: 17 amino acids. Trimming removed 4 bases from V and 4 bases from J; junction bases left unmatched: 12. DNA for the CDR3: TGTGCCAGCAGTTCCCAATACCGGGACAGGGAATCAGATACGCAGTATTTT. Encoded protein: CASSSQYRDRESDTQYF.

This chain joins TRBV15 and TRBJ1-2; 9 positions agree with TRBD1. V lost 3 bases and J lost 4; bases outside the gene matches: 12. This CDR3 spans 17 amino acids. The germline V gene has CDR1 LNHNV and CDR2 YYDKDF (reference sequence). CDR3 coding DNA: TGTGCCACCAGCAGGGGAAGGACAGGGGAATCCCTCTATGGCTACACCTTC. Its translation is CATSRGRTGESLYGYTF.

This clone appeared a single time. The chain carries TRBV5-4 and TRBJ1-2, with D uncertain. The ends were cut back, 0 bases at V and 3 bases at J, with 15 bases in the middle. The CDR3 length is 16 residues. The V gene's germline CDR1 is SGHNT and CDR2 YYREEE (reference sequence). CDR3 region: CASSLAGQEAYYGYTF. CDR3 DNA: TGTGCCAGCAGCTTGGCCGGTCAGGAGGCGTACTATGGCTACACCTTC.